Below are 15 T cell receptor beta chains sequenced from a single sample in a study of T cell responses to AZD1222 COVID-19 vaccine. Sequencing used immunoSEQ multiplex PCR; TCRdb keeps in-frame clones, though not all of them. The table records 90,000 to 110,000 clones, roughly nine tenths of them present only once. Sequencing was performed on peripheral blood, taken on day 0 of AZD1222 vaccination. The receptors come from an adult in good health.

V and J are TRBV2 and TRBJ2-1; 10 bases are a match to TRBD2. In germline, CDR1 is SNHLY, CDR2 FYNNEI. Losses at the gene ends were 5 bases for V and 5 bases for J; bases not matched to a gene: 3. The CDR3 runs 14 residues. The CDR3 DNA is TGTGCCAGCAGTCTACTAGCGGGAAACAATGAGCAGTTCTTC. This translates into CASSLLAGNNEQFF.

The J gene is TRBJ1-1, the V gene TRBV6-5; 7 bases match TRBD1. This CDR3 contains 15 residues. Germline trimming cut 6 bases from V and 2 bases from J; bases unmatched to any gene: 9. Germline V lookup: CDR1 MNHEY, CDR2 SVGAGI. CDR3 region: CASRGRTGKNTEAFF. The DNA for the CDR3 is TGTGCCAGCAGGGGGAGGACAGGAAAAAACACTGAAGCTTTCTTT.

This chain uses TRBV10-2 with TRBJ1-3; D unclear. Germline values: CDR1 WSHSY, CDR2 SAAADI. The CDR3 covers 12 residues. The V end lost 6 bases, the J end lost 9 bases, and 12 bases lay between the germline ends. The CDR3 loop is CASRFPIGTIYF. The DNA for the CDR3 is TGCGCCAGCAGGTTCCCGATCGGCACCATATATTTT.

The chain links TRBV27 to TRBJ1-2, with no clear D. Germline V lookup: CDR1 MNHEY, CDR2 SMNVEV (reference sequence). Trimming took 8 bases from V and 1 from J, leaving 11 bases between them. This CDR3 has 13 amino acids. DNA for the CDR3: TGTGCCAGCCGCACTACCATTAACTATGGCTACACCTTC. Amino acids: CASRTTINYGYTF.

This chain joins TRBV9 and TRBJ2-1, with 8 nucleotides matching TRBD2. This CDR3 is 14 amino acids long. V lost 2 bases to trimming and J lost 9 bases; unmatched junction nucleotides: 7. Germline loops: CDR1 SGDLS, CDR2 YYNGEE. CDR3 amino acids: CASSVQSGSVEQFF. The CDR3 coding sequence is TGTGCCAGCAGCGTGCAGAGCGGGAGTGTTGAGCAGTTCTTC. Looking up the rest from reference TRBV9 and TRBJ2-1 gives the full variable domain: DSGVTQTPKHLITATGQRVTLRCSPRSGDLSVYWYQQSLDQGLQFLIQYYNGEERAKGNILERFSAQQFPDLHSELNLSSLELGDSALYFCASSVQSGSVEQFFGPGTRLTVL.

This chain joins TRBV27 and TRBJ1-6, with TRBD1 as a possible D gene (5 bases). Germline CDR1 and CDR2: MNHEY and SMNVEV (reference sequence). Trimming left V 0 bases short and J 0 bases short, with 12 bases between. The CDR3 totals 18 residues. The CDR3 is CASSLSIPGSSYNSPLHF. In DNA form, the CDR3 reads TGTGCCAGCAGTTTATCGATCCCAGGGAGCTCCTATAATTCACCCCTCCACTTT.

V and J are TRBV7-6 and TRBJ2-1; TRBD2 aligns across 8 bases. CDR3 length: 15 amino acids. Germline CDR1 reads SGHVS; CDR2 reads FNYEAQ. Germline trimming cut 1 base from V and 7 bases from J; bases unmatched to any gene: 6. The CDR3 loop reads CASSLDGGAGNEQFF. CDR3 coding DNA: TGTGCCAGCAGCTTAGACGGGGGGGCAGGTAATGAGCAGTTCTTC.

The gene calls are TRBV7-6 and TRBJ2-1; 8 bases align to TRBD1. Trimming took 1 base from V and 1 from J; bases not matched to a gene: 6. Germline values: CDR1 SGHVS, CDR2 FNYEAQ. The CDR3 length is 17 residues. The CDR3 DNA reads as TGTGCCAGCAGCTTAGACGTGACAGGGGAATCCTACAATGAGCAGTTCTTC. Amino acid sequence: CASSLDVTGESYNEQFF.

V is TRBV14 and J is TRBJ2-7, with 12 bases matching TRBD2. The CDR3 has 17 amino acids. After removal of 9 bases from V and 0 bases from J, the junction contained 12 bases not matched to a gene. CDR1 is SGHDN, CDR2 FVKESK, per germline. This CDR3 is CASRRGLAGPSSYEQYF. CDR3 DNA sequence: TGTGCCAGTAGGAGGGGACTAGCGGGCCCCAGCTCCTACGAGCAGTACTTC.

V gene TRBV18 combines with J gene TRBJ1-2; no definite D call. The CDR3 spans 14 residues. The V end lost 3 bases, the J end lost 6 bases, and 14 bases lay between the germline ends. Germline V gene data show CDR1 as KGHSH and CDR2 as LQKENI. The CDR3 bases are TGTGCCAGCTCACCCATCGGGGTGGTCGATGGCTACACCTTC. It specifies CASSPIGVVDGYTF. Complete variable domain (other parts from reference TRBV18 and TRBJ1-2): NAGVMQNPRHLVRRRGQEARLRCSPMKGHSHVYWYRQLPEEGLKFMVYLQKENIIDESGMPKERFSAEFPKEGPSILRIQQVVRGDSAAYFCASSPIGVVDGYTFGSGTRLTVV.

This clone was found once. Other DNA sequences from this sample encode an identical CDR3 as well. The chain is built from TRBV4-3 and TRBJ1-2; D is undetermined. The CDR3 runs 13 residues. Germline V CDR1 and CDR2: LGHNA, YSLEER. V was trimmed by 0 bases and J by 4 bases, leaving 6 bases between them. The CDR3 sequence is CASSQDRSYGYTF. The CDR3 DNA is TGCGCCAGCAGCCAAGATCGCAGCTATGGCTACACCTTC.

This clone showed up just a few times. The chain couples TRBV20-1 to TRBJ1-1; 7 nucleotides match TRBD1. Per the germline V gene, CDR1 is DFQATT and CDR2 is SNEGSKA (reference sequence). V was clipped by 3 bases and J by 6 bases; unmatched bases: 1. This CDR3 region has 11 residues. CDR3 amino acids: CSASQGAEAFF. The CDR3 coding sequence is TGCAGTGCTAGCCAGGGGGCTGAAGCTTTCTTT.

V and J are TRBV7-2 and TRBJ1-4, with unresolved D. Looked up from germline, CDR1 is SGHTA and CDR2 is FQGNSA. The CDR3 has 13 amino acids. Trimming removed 3 bases at V and 6 bases at J, with 8 bases between. CDR3 sequence reads: CASSLGLYEKLFF. For the CDR3, the DNA is TGTGCCAGCAGCTTGGGGTTGTATGAAAAACTGTTTTTT.

This clone was seen just once. This rearrangement joins TRBV6-5 to TRBJ2-1, with D possibly matching TRBD1 (6 bases). The CDR3 has 14 residues. Trimming removed 8 bases from V and 1 base from J, with 12 bases in between. Germline lookup yields CDR1 MNHEY and CDR2 SVGAGI. CDR3 coding DNA: TGTGCCAGCCGAACAGGGTGGTCCTACAATGAGCAGTTCTTC. This translates into CASRTGWSYNEQFF.

The chain joins TRBV19 to TRBJ2-1; D tentatively reads TRBD1 or TRBD2 (5 bases each). The ends were cut back, 7 bases at V and 3 bases at J, with 16 bases in the middle. The germline CDR1 and CDR2 sequences are LNHDA and SQIVND (reference sequence). The CDR3 runs 15 residues. The CDR3 nucleotides are TGTGCCAGTATGAGAGTAGGGGAGTTCTACAATGAGCAGTTCTTC. This translates into CASMRVGEFYNEQFF.